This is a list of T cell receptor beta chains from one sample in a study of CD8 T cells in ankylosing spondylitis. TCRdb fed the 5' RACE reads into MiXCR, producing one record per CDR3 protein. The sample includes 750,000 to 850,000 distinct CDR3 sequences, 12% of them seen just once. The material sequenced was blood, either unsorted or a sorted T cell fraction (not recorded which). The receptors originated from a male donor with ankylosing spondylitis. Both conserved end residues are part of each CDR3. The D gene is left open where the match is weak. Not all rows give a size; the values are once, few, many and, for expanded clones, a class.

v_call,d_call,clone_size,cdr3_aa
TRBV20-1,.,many,CSADLARETQYF
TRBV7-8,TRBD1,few,CASSSTTGGNQPQHF
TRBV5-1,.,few,CASSSTDGAYGYTF
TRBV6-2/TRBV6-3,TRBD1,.,CASSYLPGTAKLNYEQYF
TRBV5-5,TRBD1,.,CASSFGTGRHYGYTF
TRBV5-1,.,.,CASSRLGAGTEAFF
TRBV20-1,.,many,CSARVGGNYGYTF
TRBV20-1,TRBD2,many,CSAKAGDGWLQYF
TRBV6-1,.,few,CASSQPDSSYEQYF
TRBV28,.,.,CATRQAPGEQYF
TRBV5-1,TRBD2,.,CASRAGVQETQYF
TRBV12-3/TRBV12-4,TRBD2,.,CASSSRTSGRVEQFF
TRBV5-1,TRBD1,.,CASRLRTGGLEDGSYNEQFF
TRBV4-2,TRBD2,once,CASSQHGGNAGELFF
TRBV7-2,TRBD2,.,CASSLASDLASGSQFF
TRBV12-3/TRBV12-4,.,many,CASSLGSTYGYTF
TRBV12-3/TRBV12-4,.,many,CASSPRQDRSTDTQYF
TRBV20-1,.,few,CSALRAGAPNNYGYTF
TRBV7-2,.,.,CASSLGGGKNYRYTF
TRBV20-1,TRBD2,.,CSALGLVHEQFF
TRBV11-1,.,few,CASSSGGAGPSTDTQYF
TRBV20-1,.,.,CSASEGYYNEQFF
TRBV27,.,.,CASSPRDRVTSGFNEQFF
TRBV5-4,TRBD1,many,CASSRSAGGYNEQFF
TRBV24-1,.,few,CATSDSFTRDVTYEQYF
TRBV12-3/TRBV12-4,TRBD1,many,CASSRDRMGTEAFF
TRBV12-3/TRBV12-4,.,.,CASSLTPNGGYGYTF
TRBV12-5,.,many,CASGGSTDTQYF
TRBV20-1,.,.,CSARRPRVDSGNTIYF
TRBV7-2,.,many,CASSTRRAAGPLHF
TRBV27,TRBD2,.,CASTRTSWTGEQFF
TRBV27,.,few,CASSARLLSGAFF
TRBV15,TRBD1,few,CATSPGQGIQETQYF
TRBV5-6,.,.,CASSLEVSPTTQYF
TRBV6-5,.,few,CASSYDLGYNEQFF
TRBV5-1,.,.,CASSLTPQNEQFF
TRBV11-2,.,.,CASSLRGGEAEQYF
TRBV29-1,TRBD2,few,CSANGRKSSYNEQFF
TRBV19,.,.,CASSTPRVGRETQYF
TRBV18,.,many,CASSPNRNNEQFF
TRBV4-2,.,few,CASSQGLTYYEQYF
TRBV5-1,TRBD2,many,CASSLEAGGFVDTQYF